The 7 T cell receptor beta chains reported below all come from one sample, sequenced in a study of T cell responses to AZD1222 COVID-19 vaccine. Profiled with immunoSEQ multiplex PCR; TCRdb holds only in-frame clones, not every one. The sample yields about 220,000 clones, more than 85% seen once. The sample consisted of peripheral blood, taken on day 0 of MenACWY control vaccination. Source of these receptors: an adult in good health.

The chain carries TRBV11-2 and TRBJ2-1, with 9 bases that match TRBD1. From germline, CDR1 is SGHAT and CDR2 FQNNGV. V dropped 3 bases and J dropped 3; count of bases not matched to a gene: 3. The CDR3 has 15 residues. The DNA for the CDR3 is TGTGCCAGCAGCTTCGGACAGGGGTTCTACAATGAGCAGTTCTTC. Protein sequence: CASSFGQGFYNEQFF. The full variable domain, with the rest looked up from reference TRBV11-2 and TRBJ2-1, is EAGVAQSPRYKIIEKRQSVAFWCNPISGHATLYWYQQILGQGPKLLIQFQNNGVVDDSQLPKDRFSAERLKGVDSTLKIQPAKLEDSAVYLCASSFGQGFYNEQFFGPGTRLTVL.

The V and J genes are TRBV5-1 and TRBJ1-6, with D tentatively TRBD1 (6 bases). V was clipped by 0 bases and J by 10 bases, with 14 bases between them. Germline values: CDR1 SGHRS, CDR2 YFSETQ. The length of the CDR3 is 15 residues. CDR3 region: CASSLERGVGSPLHF. CDR3 coding DNA: TGCGCCAGCAGCTTGGAAAGGGGGGTAGGATCACCCCTCCACTTT.

The V gene is TRBV27, the J gene TRBJ1-6, with a weak D call TRBD1 (6 bases). CDR1 MNHEY and CDR2 SMNVEV come from the germline V gene (reference sequence). V lost 5 bases to trimming and J lost 9 bases, with 11 bases between them. The CDR3 covers 13 residues. CDR3 sequence: CASSEQGRSPLHF. CDR3 in DNA: TGTGCCAGCAGTGAACAGGGTCGTTCACCCCTCCACTTT.

V is TRBV15 and J is TRBJ2-6; D is unclear. Germline V gene sequence: CDR1 LNHNV, CDR2 YYDKDF (reference sequence). With 1 base removed from V and 11 bases from J, the gap between germline ends came to 12 bases. CDR3 length: 14 residues. CDR3 protein: CATSRGGDMDVLTF. For the CDR3, the DNA is TGTGCCACCAGCAGAGGTGGGGATATGGACGTCCTGACTTTC.

V and J are TRBV2 and TRBJ1-5; a possible D gene is TRBD1 (5 bases). CDR1 is SNHLY and CDR2 is FYNNEI in the germline V gene. The CDR3 length is 14 residues. V gave up 2 bases and J gave up 6 bases, with 11 bases separating them. The DNA of the CDR3 is TGTGCCAGCAGTGAATGGGGAGGGGCTCAGCCCCAGCATTTT. Protein: CASSEWGGAQPQHF.

The chain uses TRBV7-6 and TRBJ2-2; 7 nucleotides align to TRBD1. Germline V gene sequence: CDR1 SGHVS, CDR2 FNYEAQ. V lost 0 bases and J lost 5; bases outside the gene matches: 6. CDR3 length: 16 residues. In nucleotides, the CDR3 is TGTGCCAGCAGCTTAGCGACAGGGTTGAGAACCGGGGAGCTGTTTTTT. It translates to CASSLATGLRTGELFF.

The V call is TRBV3-1 (or the pseudogene TRBV3-2), the J call TRBJ1-6, with no clear D. CDR1 and CDR2 from the germline V gene are LGHDT and YNNKEL (reference sequence). The V gene lost 4 bases and the J gene lost 8 bases, with 9 bases spanning the gap. There are 13 residues in the CDR3. The CDR3 loop is CASSPKHDSPLHF. As DNA, the CDR3 is TGTGCCAGCAGCCCCAAACACGATTCACCCCTCCACTTT.